The 10 T cell receptor beta chains below were found in one sample sequenced in a study of cytomegalovirus exposure and HLA in healthy donors. PCR involved 60 Vbeta and 13 Jbeta primers. The repertoire was sequenced with immunoSEQ multiplex PCR; TCRdb's copy has only in-frame clones and lacks some. The sample records about 69,000 clones, 60% to 75% being singletons. Sequenced sample: PBMCs. These receptors all come from a woman aged 55-70 years in good health and CMV-seropositive.

The gene calls are TRBV2 and TRBJ2-5; the D gene is possibly TRBD1 (6 bases). The J call may be in error: the DNA end matches TRBJ2-7 better. CDR3 length: 16 amino acids. The germline V gene encodes CDR1 SNHLY and CDR2 FYNNEI. The CDR3 DNA reads TGTGCCAGCAGTGAAGCAGTAGAGGACAGCGCCTACGAGCAGTACTTC. As protein: CASSEAVEDSAYEQYF.

The chain uses TRBV5-1 and TRBJ2-7; 7 bases fit TRBD1. Germline CDR1 reads SGHRS; CDR2 reads YFSETQ. V lost 4 bases, J lost 3 bases, and 7 bases stayed unmatched. CDR3 length: 14 residues. CDR3 bases: TGCGCCAGCAGCCCGGACAGGAGTATCTACGAGCAGTACTTC. This gives the protein CASSPDRSIYEQYF.

The chain couples TRBV9 to TRBJ2-1, with D possibly matching TRBD2 (6 bases). The CDR3 is 13 residues long. Trimming left V 0 bases short and J 12 bases short, with 13 bases between. From germline, CDR1 is SGDLS and CDR2 YYNGEE. CDR3 DNA sequence: TGTGCCAGCAGCGTAGAACCCGGGAGAAGGCAGTTCTTC. It yields the protein CASSVEPGRRQFF.

The chain carries TRBV6-6 and TRBJ2-7; 9 bases are a match to TRBD2. The CDR3 has 14 residues. Germline-derived CDR1 and CDR2 are MNHNY and SVGAGI (reference sequence). V lost 6 bases to trimming and J lost 2 bases; unmatched junction nucleotides: 5. This CDR3 is CASRKREATYEQYF. CDR3 nucleotides: TGTGCCAGCAGGAAGCGGGAGGCGACCTACGAGCAGTACTTC.

The rearrangement joins TRBV4-1 to TRBJ2-7; a weak D match, TRBD2 (7 bases). Germline V CDR1 and CDR2: MGHRA, YSYEKL. V shed 3 bases and J shed 0 bases, with 18 bases lying between them. There are 17 residues in the CDR3. CDR3 bases: TGCGCCAGCAGCCAGGGGGGGCTGGACAGACGCTCCTACGAGCAGTACTTC. The encoded protein is CASSQGGLDRRSYEQYF.

The rearrangement joins TRBV6-1 to TRBJ2-3, with 10 bases matching TRBD2. The ends lost 7 bases at V and 4 bases at J; junction bases unmatched: 5. There are 14 residues in the CDR3. Germline V gene sequence: CDR1 MNHNS, CDR2 SASEGT. DNA for the CDR3: TGTGCCAGCAATAAGCGGGGGGGCCCAGATACGCAGTATTTT. Its protein product is CASNKRGGPDTQYF.

This sequence joins TRBV29-1 and TRBJ1-1, with 9 bases that match TRBD1. Germline loops: CDR1 SQVTM, CDR2 ANQGSEA. After removal of 4 bases from V and 5 bases from J, the junction contained 11 bases not matched to a gene. The CDR3 has 15 amino acids. The CDR3 DNA follows: TGCAGCGTTGTTGGGTCGGACAGGGGTGGAACTGAAGCTTTCTTT. It translates to CSVVGSDRGGTEAFF.

The gene calls are TRBV28 and TRBJ1-5, with no clear D. V was pared by 6 bases and J by 5 bases, with 11 bases between. The germline V gene encodes CDR1 MDHEN and CDR2 SYDVKM. The CDR3 covers 13 residues. DNA of the CDR3: TGTGCCAGCAGGCCAGTAGCCCATCAGCCCCAGCATTTT. It specifies CASRPVAHQPQHF.

The gene calls are TRBV4-2 and TRBJ1-3; D is ambiguous. V lost 0 bases to trimming and J lost 9 bases, with 12 bases between them. The CDR3 sequence is 14 residues long. CDR1 is LGHNA and CDR2 is YNFKEQ in the germline V gene. For the CDR3, the DNA is TGTGCCAGCAGCCAAGATCACCCTACCGCCACCATATATTTT. It yields the protein CASSQDHPTATIYF.

The V and J genes are TRBV6-1 and TRBJ2-2, with 7 bases fitting TRBD1. V gave up 6 bases and J gave up 0 bases; unmatched junction bases: 4. Germline V CDR1 and CDR2: MNHNS, SASEGT. CDR3 size: 15 residues. Written as DNA, the CDR3 is TGTGCCAGCAGGCCGGGACAGACGAACACCGGGGAGCTGTTTTTT. As protein: CASRPGQTNTGELFF.